The next 24 T cell receptor beta chains were all read from a single sample in a study of shared clonotypes between healthy human individuals. Profiling relied on immunoSEQ multiplex PCR, and the TCRdb table lists in-frame clones only, not all of them. This sample has 2 million to 3 million clones, with roughly 93% found just once. Input material: naive CD4+ T cells from PBMCs. Subset given: CD45RA+ positively selected. Source of these receptors: a man younger than 30 in good health. Some clones in this sample may be carry-over from other donors' samples.

The J gene is TRBJ2-3, the V gene TRBV25-1; 8 positions match TRBD1. Germline CDR1 MGHDK, CDR2 SYGVNS. The V gene end was trimmed by 4 bases and the J gene end by 4 bases; junction bases not matched to a gene: 7. This CDR3 contains 15 residues. CDR3 in amino acids: CASSARTGRADTQYF. The CDR3 bases are TGTGCCAGCAGTGCCAGGACAGGGCGTGCAGATACGCAGTATTTT.

J is TRBJ2-7 and V is TRBV2; 12 bases fit TRBD2. V shed 6 bases, J shed 9 bases, and the junction held 9 bases outside the gene matches. Looked up from germline, CDR1 is SNHLY and CDR2 is FYNNEI. The CDR3 sequence is 14 residues long. The CDR3 is CASSRTSGDMGQYF. CDR3 DNA sequence: TGTGCCAGCAGCAGGACTAGCGGGGACATGGGGCAGTACTTC.

CDR3 in amino acids: CASSLLHDNSPLHF. The CDR3 nucleotides are TGTGCCAGCAGCTTGTTGCATGATAATTCACCCCTCCACTTT. This chain links TRBV5-4 with TRBJ1-6; D is undetermined. The V end lost 1 base, the J end lost 5 bases, and 7 bases lay between the germline ends. The germline V gene has CDR1 SGHNT and CDR2 YYREEE (reference sequence). CDR3 size: 14 residues. Full variable domain (rest looked up from reference TRBV5-4 and TRBJ1-6): ETGVTQSPTHLIKTRGQQVTLRCSSQSGHNTVSWYQQALGQGPQFIFQYYREEENGRGNFPPRFSGLQFPNYSSELNVNALELDDSALYLCASSLLHDNSPLHFGNGTRLTVT.

The chain links TRBV11-2 to TRBJ2-7; 8 bases match TRBD2. The V gene end was trimmed by 4 bases and the J gene end by 5 bases; junction bases not matched to a gene: 7. CDR3 length: 14 amino acids. Germline V gene data show CDR1 as SGHAT and CDR2 as FQNNGV. CDR3 residues: CASSSREEGNEQYF. The CDR3, as DNA: TGTGCCAGCAGCTCGCGGGAGGAGGGAAACGAGCAGTACTTC.

J is TRBJ2-2 and V is TRBV2, with D maybe TRBD1 (5 bases). The ends were cut back, 6 bases at V and 1 base at J, with 12 bases in the middle. There are 15 residues in the CDR3. Germline CDR1 is SNHLY and CDR2 is FYNNEI. CDR3 residues: CASSGSQGNTGELFF. In DNA form, the CDR3 reads TGTGCCAGCAGCGGGTCGCAGGGGAACACCGGGGAGCTGTTTTTT.

The V gene is TRBV5-1, the J gene TRBJ1-1; 8 nucleotides match TRBD1. CDR3 size: 15 residues. V trimming: 1 base; J trimming: 1 base; junction bases outside the gene matches: 3. CDR1 is SGHRS, CDR2 YFSETQ, per germline. The CDR3 region is CASSLMGQENTEAFF. The CDR3 coding sequence is TGCGCCAGCAGCTTGATGGGACAGGAGAACACTGAAGCTTTCTTT.

The rearrangement uses TRBV28 and TRBJ2-1; D is uncertain. The CDR3 contains 12 residues. Trimming removed 8 bases at V and 7 bases at J, with 12 bases between. Per germline, CDR1 MDHEN and CDR2 SYDVKM. CDR3 in DNA: TGTGCCAGCTCTCGGGCCAGAAATGAGCAGTTCTTC. Amino acid sequence: CASSRARNEQFF.

This sequence joins TRBV7-2 and TRBJ2-2, with D possibly matching TRBD2 (6 bases). Deletions cut 2 bases from V and 7 bases from J, with 8 bases between. This CDR3 is built from 13 residues. Germline assignment: CDR1 SGHTA and CDR2 FQGNSA. The CDR3 loop is CASSLLRGGELFF. The DNA for the CDR3 is TGTGCCAGCAGCTTACTGCGGGGCGGGGAGCTGTTTTTT.

This clone occurred a few times. The V call is TRBV5-1, the J call TRBJ2-6; D may correspond to TRBD1 or TRBD2 (7 bases each). Trimming removed 1 base at V and 4 bases at J, with 21 bases between. The length of the CDR3 is 19 residues. The germline CDR1 and CDR2 sequences are SGHRS and YFSETQ. The CDR3 region has the DNA TGCGCCAGCAGCTTGACTGGGAGGGGGCGGTCCTCCGGGGCCAACGTCCTGACTTTC. The encoded protein is CASSLTGRGRSSGANVLTF.

This chain uses TRBV4-1 with TRBJ2-1, with 7 bases fitting TRBD2. The germline gives CDR1 MGHRA, CDR2 YSYEKL. The CDR3 runs to 15 residues. The J segment lost 7 bases and the V segment lost 1 base, leaving 7 bases of the junction unmatched. The CDR3 coding sequence is TGCGCCAGCAGCCAAGGGGCCCCTAGCGGAAATGAGCAGTTCTTC. It specifies CASSQGAPSGNEQFF.

This clone was recorded only once. The genes are TRBV28 and TRBJ2-7; 10 nucleotides agree with TRBD1. The germline gives CDR1 MDHEN, CDR2 SYDVKM. This CDR3 comprises 15 residues. V lost 5 bases, J lost 5 bases, and 9 bases stayed unmatched. CDR3 in amino acids: CASSLRQGALDEQYF. In DNA form, the CDR3 reads TGTGCCAGCAGTCTTCGACAGGGGGCGCTTGACGAGCAGTACTTC. Full variable domain (missing parts from reference TRBV28 and TRBJ2-7): DVKVTQSSRYLVKRTGEKVFLECVQDMDHENMFWYRQDPGLGLRLIYFSYDVKMKEKGDIPEGYSVSREKKERFSLILESASTNQTSMYLCASSLRQGALDEQYFGPGTRLTVT.

The chain has TRBV4-2 and TRBJ2-2, with TRBD2 identical over 10 bases. The germline V gene encodes CDR1 LGHNA and CDR2 YNFKEQ. The CDR3 spans 17 residues. V shed 1 base, J shed 6 bases, and the junction held 8 bases outside the gene matches. CDR3 coding DNA: TGTGCCAGCAGCCAAGTTGGGGCAGCGGGAGGGGCCGGGGAGCTGTTTTTT. Its protein is CASSQVGAAGGAGELFF.

This sequence joins TRBV11-2 and TRBJ2-2; 8 bases match TRBD2. After removal of 8 bases from V and 5 bases from J, the junction contained 10 bases not matched to a gene. The germline V gene encodes CDR1 SGHAT and CDR2 FQNNGV. The length of the CDR3 is 15 residues. The CDR3 DNA reads TGTGCCAGCCGAAACAGCGGGAGTCGAACCGGGGAGCTGTTTTTT. Amino acids: CASRNSGSRTGELFF. Filled out from reference TRBV11-2 and TRBJ2-2, the complete variable domain reads EAGVAQSPRYKIIEKRQSVAFWCNPISGHATLYWYQQILGQGPKLLIQFQNNGVVDDSQLPKDRFSAERLKGVDSTLKIQPAKLEDSAVYLCASRNSGSRTGELFFGEGSRLTVL.

This chain joins TRBV2 and TRBJ2-1, with D tentatively TRBD2 (7 bases). Trimming shortened V by 8 bases and J by 7 bases, and 21 bases separated the two germline ends. Germline V gene data show CDR1 as SNHLY and CDR2 as FYNNEI. The CDR3 covers 15 residues. The CDR3 bases are TGTGCCAGCCACTACGGGGGCGGGAGCTGGAATGAGCAGTTCTTC. Translating gives CASHYGGGSWNEQFF. Full variable domain (outside the CDR3, taken from reference TRBV2 and TRBJ2-1): EPEVTQTPSHQVTQMGQEVILRCVPISNHLYFYWYRQILGQKVEFLVSFYNNEISEKSEIFDDQFSVERPDGSNFTLKIRSTKLEDSAMYFCASHYGGGSWNEQFFGPGTRLTVL.

With regard to this clone: One end of the junction does not line up with germline, which may come from a read error. The V call is TRBV7-2, the J call TRBJ1-2; 7 nucleotides match TRBD1. CDR1 and CDR2 (germline): SGHTA, FQGNSA. The CDR3 totals 16 residues. For the CDR3, the DNA is TGTGCAAGCAGCCGAGAACCCCTACAGGGGATCTATGGCTACACCTTC. It codes for CASSREPLQGIYGYTF. The full variable domain, completed using reference TRBV7-2 and TRBJ1-2, is GAGVSQSPSNKVTEKGKDVELRCDPISGHTALYWYRQSLGQGLEFLIYFQGNSAPDKSGLPSDRFSAERTGGSVSTLTIQRTQQEDSAVYLCASSREPLQGIYGYTFGSGTRLTVV.

Concerning this clone itself: This CDR3 is also generated by other DNA sequences in the sample. This chain joins TRBV5-1 and TRBJ2-2; TRBD1 matches 8 bases. V lost 4 bases and J lost 5; bases outside the gene matches: 10. In germline, CDR1 is SGHRS, CDR2 YFSETQ. This CDR3 contains 16 residues. CDR3 nucleotide sequence: TGCGCCAGCAGCCTGCGGCAGGGGGCAGGAACCGGGGAGCTGTTTTTT. Translating it yields CASSLRQGAGTGELFF.

The chain combines TRBV13 with TRBJ1-3; a possible D gene is TRBD1 (6 bases). The germline CDR1 and CDR2 sequences are PRHDT and FYEKMQ (reference sequence). Trimming took 5 bases from V and 0 from J, leaving 23 bases between them. This CDR3 spans 19 amino acids. CDR3 sequence reads: CASSPRGGNAQLSGNTIYF. The DNA for the CDR3 is TGTGCCAGCAGCCCTCGAGGGGGGAACGCCCAACTCTCTGGAAACACCATATATTTT.

This clone was seen only once. The CDR3 DNA follows: TGCGCCAGCAGCTACGGGGTATTGCAAGAGACCCAGTACTTC. Residues: CASSYGVLQETQYF. The chain joins TRBV5-1 to TRBJ2-5; a weak D match, TRBD2 (5 bases). V was trimmed by 3 bases and J by 2 bases, leaving 11 bases between them. The length of the CDR3 is 14 residues. Germline values: CDR1 SGHRS, CDR2 YFSETQ. Variable domain in full (rest from reference TRBV5-1 and TRBJ2-5): KAGVTQTPRYLIKTRGQQVTLSCSPISGHRSVSWYQQTPGQGLQFLFEYFSETQRNKGNFPGRFSGRQFSNSRSEMNVSTLELGDSALYLCASSYGVLQETQYFGPGTRLLVL.

As concerns this clone: This sample includes further DNA sequences coding for the same CDR3. The rearrangement uses TRBV7-9 and TRBJ1-1; no firm D call. V was trimmed by 3 bases and J by 2 bases, leaving 4 bases between them. The CDR3 has 12 residues. CDR1 SEHNR and CDR2 FQNEAQ come from the germline V gene (reference sequence). This CDR3 reads CASSFSNTEAFF. The CDR3 DNA follows: TGTGCCAGCAGCTTCAGTAACACTGAAGCTTTCTTT.

V usage is TRBV19 and J usage is TRBJ1-3, with unresolved D. Trimming shortened V by 7 bases and J by 8 bases, and 12 bases separated the two germline ends. The CDR3 length is 12 residues. The germline V gene has CDR1 LNHDA and CDR2 SQIVND (reference sequence). CDR3 sequence: CASKERGDTIYF. Written as DNA, the CDR3 is TGTGCCAGTAAGGAGCGGGGAGACACCATATATTTT.

The chain links TRBV7-6 to TRBJ2-5, with 11 nucleotides matching TRBD2. The CDR3 sequence is 15 residues long. The V segment lost 5 bases and the J segment 1 base; nucleotides outside the gene matches: 3. In germline, CDR1 is SGHVS, CDR2 FNYEAQ. DNA of the CDR3: TGTGCCAGCAGCCCGGGACTAGCGGTCCAAGAGACCCAGTACTTC. Its translation: CASSPGLAVQETQYF.

Concerning this clone: The sample contains more than one DNA sequence encoding this CDR3. This chain connects TRBV29-1 to TRBJ1-1, with 7 positions matching TRBD1. The CDR3 is 13 residues long. The germline gives CDR1 SQVTM, CDR2 ANQGSEA. V shed 4 bases, J shed 0 bases, and the junction held 2 bases outside the gene matches. The CDR3 loop reads CSVAGQMNTEAFF. CDR3 nucleotides: TGCAGCGTTGCGGGACAGATGAACACTGAAGCTTTCTTT.

The V gene is TRBV6-1, the J gene TRBJ2-2, with 11 bases identical to TRBD2. In germline, CDR1 is MNHNS, CDR2 SASEGT. Germline trimming cut 4 bases from V and 5 bases from J; bases unmatched to any gene: 3. The CDR3 spans 15 residues. Written as DNA, the CDR3 is TGTGCCAGCAGTGTTAGCGGGAGGGGGACCGGGGAGCTGTTTTTT. This encodes CASSVSGRGTGELFF.

The gene calls are TRBV2 and TRBJ1-1, with D hard to call. Trimming took 7 bases from V and 1 from J, leaving 10 bases between them. Germline V gene sequence: CDR1 SNHLY, CDR2 FYNNEI. CDR3 length equals 13 residues. The CDR3 is CASNRISNTEAFF. DNA for the CDR3: TGTGCCAGCAACCGTATTTCGAACACTGAAGCTTTCTTT.